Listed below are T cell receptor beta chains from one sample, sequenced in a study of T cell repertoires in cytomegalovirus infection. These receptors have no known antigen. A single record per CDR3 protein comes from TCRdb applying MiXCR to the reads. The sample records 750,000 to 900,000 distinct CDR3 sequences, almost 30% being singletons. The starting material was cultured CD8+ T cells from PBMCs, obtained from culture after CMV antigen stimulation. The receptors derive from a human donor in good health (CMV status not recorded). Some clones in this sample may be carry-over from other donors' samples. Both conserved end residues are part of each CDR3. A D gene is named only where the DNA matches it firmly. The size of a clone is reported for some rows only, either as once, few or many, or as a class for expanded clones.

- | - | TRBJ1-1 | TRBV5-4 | TGTGCCAGCTCGGGCGGGGGCTCGGCTGAAGCTTTCTTT | CASSGGGSAEAFF
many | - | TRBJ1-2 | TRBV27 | TGTGCCAGCAGTTTGTCGCAGAGTTATGGCTACACCTTC | CASSLSQSYGYTF
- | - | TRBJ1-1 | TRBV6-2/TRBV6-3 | TGTGCCAGCAGTTATGTCGAACCTATGAACACTGAAGCTTTCTTT | CASSYVEPMNTEAFF
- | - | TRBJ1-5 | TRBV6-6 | TGTGCCAGCAGCCGAGGGCCCCAGCATTTT | CASSRGPQHF
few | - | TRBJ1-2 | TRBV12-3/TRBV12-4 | TGTGCCAGCACCCCGAGGGACGGCGCTAACTATGGCTACACCTTC | CASTPRDGANYGYTF
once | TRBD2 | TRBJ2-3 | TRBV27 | TGTGCCAGCAGTTTATTGGGAGGGCCTAGCACAGATACGCAGTATTTT | CASSLLGGPSTDTQYF
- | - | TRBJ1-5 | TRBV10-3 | TGTGCCATCAGTGAGAGAGATAATAGCAATCAGCCCCAGCATTTT | CAISERDNSNQPQHF
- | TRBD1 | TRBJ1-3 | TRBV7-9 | TGTGCCAGCAGAGAACAGGGGGCGGCTGGAAACACCATATATTTT | CASREQGAAGNTIYF
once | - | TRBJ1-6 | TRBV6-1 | TGTGCCAGCAGTGAACGGGGGGGTGGCGGCAGACACTTT | CASSERGGGGRHF
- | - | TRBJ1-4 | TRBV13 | TGTGCCAGCAGCCCCCCGGCCTTAAGGGAAAAACTGTTTTTT | CASSPPALREKLFF
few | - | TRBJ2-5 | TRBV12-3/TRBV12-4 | TGTGCCAGCAGTTTATGGACACCCCAAGAGACCCAGTACTTC | CASSLWTPQETQYF
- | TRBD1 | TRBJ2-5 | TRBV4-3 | TGCGCCAGCAGCCGCAATGACAGGGCCGGGGAGACCCAGTACTTC | CASSRNDRAGETQYF
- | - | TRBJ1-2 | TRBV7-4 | TGTGCCAGCAGCTCCAAAGGTCAGAACTATGGCTACACCTTC | CASSSKGQNYGYTF
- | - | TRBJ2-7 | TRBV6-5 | TGTGCCAGCAGTGGGTACCGGGCAGCTTACGAGCAGTACTTC | CASSGYRAAYEQYF
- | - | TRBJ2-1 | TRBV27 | TGTGCCAGCAGTCCCTTAGAACAGGATGAGCAGTTCTTC | CASSPLEQDEQFF
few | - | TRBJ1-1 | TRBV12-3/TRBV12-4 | TGTGCCAGCATCCCTTATGGGTTGATGAACACTGAAGCTTTCTTT | CASIPYGLMNTEAFF
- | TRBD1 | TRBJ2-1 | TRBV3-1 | TGTGCCAGCAGCCAAGAAGTATCCGGGACAGGGTGGTACAATGAGCAGTTCTTC | CASSQEVSGTGWYNEQFF
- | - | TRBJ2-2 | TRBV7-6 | TGTGCTGTCTGGAACACCGGGGAGCTGTTTTTT | CAVWNTGELFF
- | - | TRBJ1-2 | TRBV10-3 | TGTGCCATCAGTGAAGAGGCAGGCCCGGCCTATGGCTACACCTTC | CAISEEAGPAYGYTF
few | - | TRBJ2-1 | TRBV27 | TGTGCCACCAACCCAGGGTCCCCCTACAATGAGCAGTTCTTC | CATNPGSPYNEQFF
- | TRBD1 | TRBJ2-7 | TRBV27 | TGTGCCACCACGACAGGGGGCAACGAGCAGTACTTC | CATTTGGNEQYF
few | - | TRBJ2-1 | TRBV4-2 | TGTGCCAGCAGCCCCCTGACGGCCCTTGGGGATGAGCAGTTCTTC | CASSPLTALGDEQFF
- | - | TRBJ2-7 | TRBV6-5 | TGTGCCAGCAGTTACTTGGGGTGGACACCATCTGTGGGGCGGTACGAGCAGTACTTC | CASSYLGWTPSVGRYEQYF
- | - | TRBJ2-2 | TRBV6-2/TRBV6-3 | TGTGCCAGCAGTTGGACTCCTCACGGGGTGCTGTTTTTT | CASSWTPHGVLFF
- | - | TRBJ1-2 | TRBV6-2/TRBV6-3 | TGTGCCAGCAGTTATATTTCGGGAGACTATGGCTACACCTTC | CASSYISGDYGYTF
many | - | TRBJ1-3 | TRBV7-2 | TGTGCCAGCAGCTTAGAACCGATCTCTGGAAACACCATATATTTT | CASSLEPISGNTIYF
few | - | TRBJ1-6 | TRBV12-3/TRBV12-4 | TGTGCCAGCAGTTTAACACAGGCAATTCTCCACTTT | CASSLTQAILHF
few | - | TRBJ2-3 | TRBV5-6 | TGTGCCAGCAGCCTGGGACAAAGGATCACAGATACGCAGTATTTT | CASSLGQRITDTQYF
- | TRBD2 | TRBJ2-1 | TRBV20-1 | TGCAGTGCTAGAGATACGAGGTGGGGGGGGTACAATGAGCAGTTCTTC | CSARDTRWGGYNEQFF
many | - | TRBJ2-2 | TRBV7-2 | TGTGCCAGCAATAAGGACGGGAACACCGGGGAGCTGTTTTTT | CASNKDGNTGELFF
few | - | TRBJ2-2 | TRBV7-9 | TGTGCCAGCAGCTTTGGGGCGGACACCGGGGAGCTGTTTTTT | CASSFGADTGELFF
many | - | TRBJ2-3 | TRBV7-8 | TGTGCCAGCAGCCCGCGGTCAGATACGCAGTATTTT | CASSPRSDTQYF
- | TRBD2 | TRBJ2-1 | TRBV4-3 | TGCGCCAGCAGCCAAGATATACTAGCGGGCTACAATGAGCAGTTCTTC | CASSQDILAGYNEQFF
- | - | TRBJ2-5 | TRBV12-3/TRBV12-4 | TGTGCCAGCAGTCCGTATGGCGGGGTCGCACGAGAGACCCAGTACTTC | CASSPYGGVARETQYF
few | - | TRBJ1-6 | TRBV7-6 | TGTGCCAGCAGCTTAGATCGCGGAGCAAATTCACCCCTCCACTTT | CASSLDRGANSPLHF
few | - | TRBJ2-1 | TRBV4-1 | TGCGCCAGCAGCCAAGTCATCGGGGCGGACAATGAGCAGTTCTTC | CASSQVIGADNEQFF
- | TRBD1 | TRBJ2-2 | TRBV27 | TGTGCCAGCAGTCACCAGACAGGGGAGTTATACGGGGAGCTGTTTTTT | CASSHQTGELYGELFF
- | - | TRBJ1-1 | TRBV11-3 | TGTGCCAGCAGCTTAGATTCAGGGGTGGGCACTGAAGCTTTCTTT | CASSLDSGVGTEAFF
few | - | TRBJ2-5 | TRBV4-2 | TGTGCCAGCAGCCAAGATGTGGGAAGAGGGACCCAGTACTTC | CASSQDVGRGTQYF
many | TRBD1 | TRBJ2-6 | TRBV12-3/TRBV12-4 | TGTGCCAGCAGACAAGACAGGGGCCACCCCCCTGGGGCCAACGTCCTGACTTTC | CASRQDRGHPPGANVLTF
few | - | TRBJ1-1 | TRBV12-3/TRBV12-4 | TGTGCCAGCAGTCCTGGTGTTACCGCTGAAGCTTTCTTT | CASSPGVTAEAFF
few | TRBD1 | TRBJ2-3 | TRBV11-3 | TGTGCCAGCAGCGAGGACAGGGGCCTGACAAGGGGTACGCAGTATTTT | CASSEDRGLTRGTQYF
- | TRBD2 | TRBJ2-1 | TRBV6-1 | TGTGCCAGCAACGAAGACAGACTAGCGGGGGGAGAATTACAGTTCTTC | CASNEDRLAGGELQFF